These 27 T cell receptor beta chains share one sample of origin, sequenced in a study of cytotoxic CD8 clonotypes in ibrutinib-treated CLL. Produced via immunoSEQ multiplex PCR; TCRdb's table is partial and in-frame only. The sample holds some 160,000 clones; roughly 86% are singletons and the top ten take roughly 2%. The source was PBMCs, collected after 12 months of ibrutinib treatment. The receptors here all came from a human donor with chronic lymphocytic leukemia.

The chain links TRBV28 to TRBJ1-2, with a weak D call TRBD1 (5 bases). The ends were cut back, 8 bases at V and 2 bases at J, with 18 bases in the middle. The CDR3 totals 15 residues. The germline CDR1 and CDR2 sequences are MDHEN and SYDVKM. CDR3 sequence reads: CASGKPGRKNYGYTF. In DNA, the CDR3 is TGTGCCAGCGGGAAGCCGGGACGGAAAAACTATGGCTACACCTTC.

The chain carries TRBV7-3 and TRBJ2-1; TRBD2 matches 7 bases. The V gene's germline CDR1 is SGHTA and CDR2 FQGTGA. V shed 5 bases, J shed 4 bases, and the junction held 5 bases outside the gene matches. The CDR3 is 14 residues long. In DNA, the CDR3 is TGTGCCAGCAGCCCAAGCGGGATATACAATGAGCAGTTCTTC. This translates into CASSPSGIYNEQFF.

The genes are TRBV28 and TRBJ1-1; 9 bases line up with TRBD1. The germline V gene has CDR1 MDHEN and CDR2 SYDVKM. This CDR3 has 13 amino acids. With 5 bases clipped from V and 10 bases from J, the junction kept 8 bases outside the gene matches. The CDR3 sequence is CASSAGQGRRAFF. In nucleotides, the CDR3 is TGTGCCAGCAGTGCCGGACAGGGGAGAAGAGCTTTCTTT.

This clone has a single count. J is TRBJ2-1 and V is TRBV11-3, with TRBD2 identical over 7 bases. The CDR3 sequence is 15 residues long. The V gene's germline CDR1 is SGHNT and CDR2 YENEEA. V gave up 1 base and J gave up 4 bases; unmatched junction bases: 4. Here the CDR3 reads CASSLVAGAYNEQFF. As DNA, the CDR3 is TGTGCCAGCAGCTTAGTGGCGGGAGCTTACAATGAGCAGTTCTTC.

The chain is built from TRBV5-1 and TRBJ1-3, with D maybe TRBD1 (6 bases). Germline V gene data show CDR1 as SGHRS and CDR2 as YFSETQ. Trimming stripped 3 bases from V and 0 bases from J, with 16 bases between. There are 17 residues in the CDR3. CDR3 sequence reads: CASSSLSTGGSGNTIYF. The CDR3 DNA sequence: TGCGCCAGCAGCTCACTATCGACAGGCGGCTCTGGAAACACCATATATTTT.

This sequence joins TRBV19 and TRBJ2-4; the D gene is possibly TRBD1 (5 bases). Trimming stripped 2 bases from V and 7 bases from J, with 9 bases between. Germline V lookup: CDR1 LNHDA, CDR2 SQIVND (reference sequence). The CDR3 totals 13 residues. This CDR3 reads CASSIRGRNIQYF. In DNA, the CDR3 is TGTGCCAGTAGTATAAGGGGCCGGAACATTCAGTACTTC.

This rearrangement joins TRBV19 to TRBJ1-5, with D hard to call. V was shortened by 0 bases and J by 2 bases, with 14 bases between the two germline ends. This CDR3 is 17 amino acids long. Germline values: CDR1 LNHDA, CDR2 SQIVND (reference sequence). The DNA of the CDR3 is TGTGCCAGTAGTATAGACGTCAGCTTAAGCGGCAATCAGCCCCAGCATTTT. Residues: CASSIDVSLSGNQPQHF. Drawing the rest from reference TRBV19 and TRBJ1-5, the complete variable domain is DGGITQSPKYLFRKEGQNVTLSCEQNLNHDAMYWYRQDPGQGLRLIYYSQIVNDFQKGDIAEGYSVSREKKESFPLTVTSAQKNPTAFYLCASSIDVSLSGNQPQHFGDGTRLSIL.

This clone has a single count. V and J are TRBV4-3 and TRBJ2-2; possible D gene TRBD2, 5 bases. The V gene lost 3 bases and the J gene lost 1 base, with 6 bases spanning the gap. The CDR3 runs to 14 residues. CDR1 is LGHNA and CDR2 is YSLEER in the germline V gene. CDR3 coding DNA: TGCGCCAGCAGCCAGGACTGGAACACCGGGGAGCTGTTTTTT. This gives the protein CASSQDWNTGELFF.

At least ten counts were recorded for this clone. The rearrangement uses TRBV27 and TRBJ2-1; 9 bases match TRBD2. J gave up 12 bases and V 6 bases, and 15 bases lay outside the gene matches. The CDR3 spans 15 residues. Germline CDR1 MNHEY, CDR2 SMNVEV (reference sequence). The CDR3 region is CASRRVGSGGPRQFF. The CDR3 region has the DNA TGTGCCAGCAGACGAGTGGGTAGCGGGGGCCCTAGGCAGTTCTTC.

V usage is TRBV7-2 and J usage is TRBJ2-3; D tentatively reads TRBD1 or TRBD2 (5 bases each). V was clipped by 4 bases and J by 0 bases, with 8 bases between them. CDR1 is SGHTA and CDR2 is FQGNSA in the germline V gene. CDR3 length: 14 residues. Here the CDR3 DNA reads TGTGCCAGCAGCTGGGACGCAAGCACAGATACGCAGTATTTT. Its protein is CASSWDASTDTQYF.

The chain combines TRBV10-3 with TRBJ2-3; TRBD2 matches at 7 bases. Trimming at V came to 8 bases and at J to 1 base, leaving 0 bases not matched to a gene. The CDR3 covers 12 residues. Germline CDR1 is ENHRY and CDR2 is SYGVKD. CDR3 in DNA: TGTGCCATCGCGGGGGGCACAGATACGCAGTATTTT. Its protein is CAIAGGTDTQYF.

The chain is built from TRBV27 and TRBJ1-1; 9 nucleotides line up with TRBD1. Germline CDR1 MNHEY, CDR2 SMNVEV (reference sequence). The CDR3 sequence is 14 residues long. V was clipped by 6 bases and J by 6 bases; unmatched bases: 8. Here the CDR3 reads CASRGTGGSSEAFF. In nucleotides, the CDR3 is TGTGCCAGCAGGGGAACAGGGGGCAGCTCTGAAGCTTTCTTT.

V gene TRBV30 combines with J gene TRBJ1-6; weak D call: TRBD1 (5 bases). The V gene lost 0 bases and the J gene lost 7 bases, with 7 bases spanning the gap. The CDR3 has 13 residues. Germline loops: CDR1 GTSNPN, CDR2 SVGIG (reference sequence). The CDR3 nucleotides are TGTGCCTGGAGTGTCCAGGGCAATTCACCCCTCCACTTT. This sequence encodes CAWSVQGNSPLHF.

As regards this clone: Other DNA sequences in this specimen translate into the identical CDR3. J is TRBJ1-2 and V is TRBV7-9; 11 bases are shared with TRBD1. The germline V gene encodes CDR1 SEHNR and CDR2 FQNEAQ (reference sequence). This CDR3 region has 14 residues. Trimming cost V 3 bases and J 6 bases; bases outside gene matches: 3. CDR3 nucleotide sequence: TGTGCCAGCAGCTTGGACAGGGGGCGGCATGGCTACACCTTC. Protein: CASSLDRGRHGYTF.

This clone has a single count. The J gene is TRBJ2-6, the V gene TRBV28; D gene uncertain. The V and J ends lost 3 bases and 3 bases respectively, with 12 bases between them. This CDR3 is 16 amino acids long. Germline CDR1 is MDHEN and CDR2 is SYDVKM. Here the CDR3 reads CASSFGPALGANVLTF. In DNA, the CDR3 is TGTGCCAGCAGTTTCGGCCCGGCCCTTGGGGCCAACGTCCTGACTTTC. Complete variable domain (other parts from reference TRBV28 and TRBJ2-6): DVKVTQSSRYLVKRTGEKVFLECVQDMDHENMFWYRQDPGLGLRLIYFSYDVKMKEKGDIPEGYSVSREKKERFSLILESASTNQTSMYLCASSFGPALGANVLTFGAGSRLTVL.

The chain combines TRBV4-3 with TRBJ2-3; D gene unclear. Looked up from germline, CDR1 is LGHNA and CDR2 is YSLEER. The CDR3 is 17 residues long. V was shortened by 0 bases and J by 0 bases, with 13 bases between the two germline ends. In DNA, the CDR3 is TGCGCCAGCAGCCAAGACCCCGGCAGGCTAAGCACAGATACGCAGTATTTT. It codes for CASSQDPGRLSTDTQYF.

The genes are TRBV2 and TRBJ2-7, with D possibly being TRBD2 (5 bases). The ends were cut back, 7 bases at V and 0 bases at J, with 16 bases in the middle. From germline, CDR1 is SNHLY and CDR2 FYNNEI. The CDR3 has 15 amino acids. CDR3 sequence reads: CASTREGRTSYEQYF. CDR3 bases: TGTGCCAGCACCCGAGAGGGTCGCACCTCCTACGAGCAGTACTTC.

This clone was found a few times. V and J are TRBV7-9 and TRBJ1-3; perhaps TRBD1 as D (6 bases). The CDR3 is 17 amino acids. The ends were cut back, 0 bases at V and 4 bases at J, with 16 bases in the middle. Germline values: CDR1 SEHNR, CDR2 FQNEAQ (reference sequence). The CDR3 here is CASSLAAGRGAGNTIYF. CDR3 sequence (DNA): TGTGCCAGCAGCTTAGCCGCGGGCAGGGGAGCAGGAAACACCATATATTTT.

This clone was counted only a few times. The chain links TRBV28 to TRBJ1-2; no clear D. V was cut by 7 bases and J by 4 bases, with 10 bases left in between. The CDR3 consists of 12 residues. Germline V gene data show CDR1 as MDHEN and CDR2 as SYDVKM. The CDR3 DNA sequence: TGTGCCAGCATGGCTCCCCGCTATGGCTACACCTTC. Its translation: CASMAPRYGYTF.

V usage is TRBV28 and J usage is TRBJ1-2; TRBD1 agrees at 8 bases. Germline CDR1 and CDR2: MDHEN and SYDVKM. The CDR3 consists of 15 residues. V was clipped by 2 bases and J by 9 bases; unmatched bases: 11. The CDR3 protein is CASSLRAGQVQRYTF. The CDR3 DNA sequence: TGTGCCAGCAGTTTAAGAGCGGGACAGGTTCAGCGCTACACCTTC.

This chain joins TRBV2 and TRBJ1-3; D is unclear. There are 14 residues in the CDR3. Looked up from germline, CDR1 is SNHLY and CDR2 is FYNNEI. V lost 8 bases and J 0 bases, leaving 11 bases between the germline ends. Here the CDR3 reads CASASPNSGNTIYF. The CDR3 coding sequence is TGTGCCAGCGCGTCTCCGAACTCTGGAAACACCATATATTTT.

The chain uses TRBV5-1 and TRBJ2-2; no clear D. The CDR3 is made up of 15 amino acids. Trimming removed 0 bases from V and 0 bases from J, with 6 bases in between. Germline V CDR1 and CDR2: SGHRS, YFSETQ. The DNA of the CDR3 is TGCGCCAGCAGCTTGGTCAGGACGAACACCGGGGAGCTGTTTTTT. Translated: CASSLVRTNTGELFF.

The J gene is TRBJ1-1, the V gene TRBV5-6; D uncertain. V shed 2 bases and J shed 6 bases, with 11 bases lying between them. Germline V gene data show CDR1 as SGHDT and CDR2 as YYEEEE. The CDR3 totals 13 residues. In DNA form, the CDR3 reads TGTGCCAGCAGCTTAGCCGGAGTGGCTGAAGCTTTCTTT. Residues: CASSLAGVAEAFF.

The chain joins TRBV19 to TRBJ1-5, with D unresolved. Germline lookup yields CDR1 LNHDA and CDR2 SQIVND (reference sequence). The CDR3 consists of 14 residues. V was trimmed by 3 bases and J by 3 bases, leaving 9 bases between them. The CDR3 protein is CASSINSLNQPQHF. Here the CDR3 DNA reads TGTGCCAGTAGTATCAACAGCCTCAATCAGCCCCAGCATTTT.

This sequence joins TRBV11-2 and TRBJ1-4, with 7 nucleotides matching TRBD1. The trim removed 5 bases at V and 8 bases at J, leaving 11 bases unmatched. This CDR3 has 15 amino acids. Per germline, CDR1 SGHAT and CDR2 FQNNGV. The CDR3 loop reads CASSLGKGAGEKLFF. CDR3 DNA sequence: TGTGCCAGCAGCCTGGGGAAGGGGGCTGGCGAAAAACTGTTTTTT.

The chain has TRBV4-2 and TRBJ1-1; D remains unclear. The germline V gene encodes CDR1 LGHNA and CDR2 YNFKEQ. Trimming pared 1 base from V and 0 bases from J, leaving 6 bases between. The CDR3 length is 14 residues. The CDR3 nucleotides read TGTGCCAGCAGCCAAGTCTCGCTGAACACTGAAGCTTTCTTT. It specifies CASSQVSLNTEAFF.

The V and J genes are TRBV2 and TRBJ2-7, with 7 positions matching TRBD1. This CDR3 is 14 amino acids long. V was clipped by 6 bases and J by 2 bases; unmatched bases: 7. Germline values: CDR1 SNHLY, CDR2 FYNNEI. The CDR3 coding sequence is TGTGCCAGCAGCTTAGGGACAGCCCCCTACGAGCAGTACTTC. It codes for CASSLGTAPYEQYF.